The 2 T cell receptor beta chains given below trace back to one sample, sequenced in a study of blood T cell repertoires in COVID-19. This table comes from immunoSEQ multiplex PCR, and its TCRdb copy is limited to in-frame clones, with some not included. The sample lists some 140,000 clones; roughly 71% were seen once. Input material: peripheral blood. The receptors stem from a man older than 75 with acute or convalescent COVID-19.

The J gene is TRBJ1-2, the V gene TRBV15; no definite D call. This CDR3 is 14 amino acids long. Germline V gene lookup returns CDR1 LNHNV and CDR2 YYDKDF (reference sequence). Deletions cut 0 bases from V and 7 bases from J, with 12 bases between. CDR3 protein: CATSRESFGLGYTF. As DNA, the CDR3 is TGTGCCACCAGCAGAGAGTCGTTTGGGCTTGGCTACACCTTC.

This clone was seen a single time. The chain couples TRBV18 to TRBJ1-1, with 9 bases matching TRBD1. The CDR3 consists of 15 residues. Trimming took 4 bases from V and 5 from J; bases not matched to a gene: 8. The germline gives CDR1 KGHSH, CDR2 LQKENI. CDR3: CASSQLQGAGTEAFF. The CDR3, as DNA: TGTGCCAGCTCACAACTACAGGGGGCAGGGACTGAAGCTTTCTTT.